This section outlines one T cell receptor (beta chain) sequence together with its context. The V and J ends lost 4 bases and 7 bases respectively, with 17 bases between them. In germline, CDR1 is SGHTS, CDR2 YDEGEE. The CDR3 extends over 15 amino acids. These data belong to a study of shared clonotypes between healthy human individuals. Sequenced by immunoSEQ multiplex PCR; TCRdb stores in-frame clones only, minus some. The sample lists 2 million to 3 million clones, 80% to 95% seen once, with approximately 0.37% in the top ten. The V gene is TRBV5-8, the J gene TRBJ1-4, with TRBD1 as a possible D gene (6 bases). The TCR sequence derives from a man aged 18 to 35 in good health. Some clones in this sample may be carry-over from other donors' samples. The sample consisted of naive CD4+ T cells from PBMCs. Subset in this sample: CD45RA+ positively selected. The CDR3 protein is CASSPGTRGGEKLFF. CDR3 in DNA: TGTGCCAGCAGCCCTGGGACACGAGGAGGTGAAAAACTGTTTTTT.